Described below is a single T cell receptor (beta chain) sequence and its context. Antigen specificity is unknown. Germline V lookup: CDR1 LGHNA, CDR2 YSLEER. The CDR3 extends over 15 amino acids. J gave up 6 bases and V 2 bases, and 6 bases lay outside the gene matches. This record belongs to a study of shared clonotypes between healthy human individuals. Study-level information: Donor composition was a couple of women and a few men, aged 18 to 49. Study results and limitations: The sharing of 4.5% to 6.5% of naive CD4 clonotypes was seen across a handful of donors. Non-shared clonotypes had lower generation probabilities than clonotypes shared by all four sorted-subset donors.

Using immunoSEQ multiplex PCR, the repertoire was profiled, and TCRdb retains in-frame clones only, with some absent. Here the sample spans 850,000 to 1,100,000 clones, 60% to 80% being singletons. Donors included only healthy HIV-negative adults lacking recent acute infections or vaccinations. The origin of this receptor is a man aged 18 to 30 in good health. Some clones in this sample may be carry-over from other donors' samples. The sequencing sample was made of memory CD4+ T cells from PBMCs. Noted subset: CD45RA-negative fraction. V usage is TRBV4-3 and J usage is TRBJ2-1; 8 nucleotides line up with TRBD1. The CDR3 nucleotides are TGCGCCAGCAGCCAACTAAGGGACAGGTCCAATGAGCAGTTCTTC. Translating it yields CASSQLRDRSNEQFF.